This T cell receptor (beta chain) was observed in a study of cytomegalovirus exposure and HLA in healthy donors. The donors were members of the validation cohort comprising over a hundred subjects, separate from the roughly 700-subject first cohort. Clones were read by immunoSEQ multiplex PCR, and TCRdb kept only the in-frame ones, dropping some. The data contain 90,000 to 100,000 clones, approximately 93% of them singletons. The CDR3 has 14 residues. V lost 8 bases to trimming and J lost 2 bases; unmatched junction nucleotides: 5. Germline V gene lookup returns CDR1 MDHEN and CDR2 SYDVKM. General observations from the study: Subsequent analysis revealed that first-cohort TCR clusters tended to co-occur in the 120 or so validation repertoires.

Remarks on this clone: What it binds is not known.

Specimen: PBMCs. The TCR originated in a woman aged 30 to 39 in good health and CMV-seropositive. The chain uses TRBV28 and TRBJ1-5; 8 bases are a match to TRBD1. The CDR3 region has the DNA TGTGCCAGCGGGACGGGACAGGGCAATCAGCCCCAGCATTTT. As protein: CASGTGQGNQPQHF.